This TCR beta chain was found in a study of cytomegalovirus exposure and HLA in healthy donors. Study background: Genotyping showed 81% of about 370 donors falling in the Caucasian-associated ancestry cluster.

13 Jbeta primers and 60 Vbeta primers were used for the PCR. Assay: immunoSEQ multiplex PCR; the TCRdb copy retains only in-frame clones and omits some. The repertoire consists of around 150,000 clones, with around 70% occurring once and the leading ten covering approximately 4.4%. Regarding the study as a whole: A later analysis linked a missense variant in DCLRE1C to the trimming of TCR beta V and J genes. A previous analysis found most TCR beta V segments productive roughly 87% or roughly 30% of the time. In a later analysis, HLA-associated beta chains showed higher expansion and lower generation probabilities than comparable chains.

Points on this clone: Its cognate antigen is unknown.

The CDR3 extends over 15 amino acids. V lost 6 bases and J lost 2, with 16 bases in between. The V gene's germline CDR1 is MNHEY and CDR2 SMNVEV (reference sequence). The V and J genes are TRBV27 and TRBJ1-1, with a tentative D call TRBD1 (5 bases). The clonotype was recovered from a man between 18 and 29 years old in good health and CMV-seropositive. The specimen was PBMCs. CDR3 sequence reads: CASSFIQGVNTEAFF. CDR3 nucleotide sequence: TGTGCCAGCAGCTTTATCCAGGGCGTTAACACTGAAGCTTTCTTT.